Sequencing of this T cell receptor (beta chain) was carried out in a study of beta chain features in type 1 diabetes. CDR1 and CDR2 (germline): SGHRS, YFSETQ. There are 16 residues in the CDR3. V lost 3 bases, J lost 4 bases, and 7 bases stayed unmatched. This clone has a handful of counts. Its antigen is unidentified. General study points: Patients showed naive, central memory and Treg TCRB repertoires that appeared more similar than those of healthy donors. The analysis here could not establish whether HLA type shapes TCRB rearrangement. Researchers report that Type 1 diabetes patients had moderately but significantly shorter TCRB CDR3s across all four CD4+ subsets.

Expressed TCRB transcripts were sequenced, since all the RNA that had been isolated was reverse transcribed. Method: immunoSEQ multiplex PCR; TCRdb's copy keeps in-frame clones and lacks some. The repertoire holds a few hundred thousand clones, 13% seen once, with roughly 0.015% in the top ten. This sequence originates from a woman aged 18-30 years with type 1 diabetes. The sample was naive CD4+ T cells from blood. The V call is TRBV5-1, the J call TRBJ2-2; 9 positions agree with TRBD1. As DNA, the CDR3 is TGCGCCAGCAGCTGGGGGACAGGGAGGATCACCGGGGAGCTGTTTTTT. Protein product: CASSWGTGRITGELFF.